Included here is one T cell receptor beta chain sequence, with context. Its cognate antigen is unknown. This sample was taken from a study of T cell responses to AZD1222 COVID-19 vaccine. Between the trimmed V and J ends, which lost 3 bases and 3 bases, there was a span of 15 bases. Germline CDR1 LGHDT, CDR2 YNNKEL (reference sequence). The CDR3 has 16 residues. TCRdb's table, derived via immunoSEQ multiplex PCR, lists solely in-frame clones and lacks some. The sample includes approximately 89,000 clones, around 90% seen only once; the top ten take around 5%. Notes on the study in general: Within unmutated variant regions lay the reported targets of nearly half of spike-specific TCRs. At 160-218 and 743-854, vaccine-associated CD4 TCRs were dominant, and they spanned spike.

Sequencing used peripheral blood, obtained on day 0 of AZD1222 vaccination. This sequence originates from an adult in good health. V gene TRBV3-1 (or the pseudogene TRBV3-2) combines with J gene TRBJ2-1; tentatively, D is TRBD1 or TRBD2 (5 bases each). Written as DNA, the CDR3 is TGTGCCAGCAGCCACCCTGAGGGGCTGAACTACAATGAGCAGTTCTTC. It yields the protein CASSHPEGLNYNEQFF.